Given below is one T cell receptor (beta chain) in context. As yet, its antigen is unknown. This CDR3 has 13 residues. Germline V gene lookup returns CDR1 SGHRS and CDR2 YFSETQ. The germline V and J ends were trimmed by 0 bases and 6 bases, with 7 bases remaining between them. This sample is drawn from a study of T cells after yellow fever vaccination. In the study overall: Preparing low-cell-number fractions relied on SMART-Seq v4 Ultra Low Input.

The study, taken as a whole, reports: Faster peaking, at day 5 versus 15, marked a secondary response that was weaker. Clonotypes appearing in both CD4 and CD8 compartments existed, and their share was small.

TCR cDNA was made by 5'RACE template switching, adding a universal primer site and UMIs. TCRdb reprocessed the 5' RACE reads via MiXCR and lists one record per CDR3 protein. Altogether 400,000 or so distinct CDR3 sequences are present, around a tenth being singletons, with the ten largest covering roughly 18%. The chain combines TRBV5-1 with TRBJ2-4; D ambiguous. The source of this sequence is a man aged 18 to 30 who received the YFV17D yellow fever vaccine. The specimen comprised PBMCs, sampled on the day of the first yellow fever vaccination. The CDR3, as DNA: TGCGCCAGCAGCTTGGGTTGGACAAACATTCAGTACTTC. This gives the protein CASSLGWTNIQYF.